Listed here is a single TCR beta chain. Its antigen is still unknown. Base-call qualities are not available, and no considerably larger clone is one nucleotide away. The data belong to a study of cytomegalovirus exposure and HLA in healthy donors (dated by TCRdb to 2017 to 2019). Background on the whole study: A later analysis indicated that the 120 validation repertoires were generated on the platform also employed for the roughly 720 repertoires of the first cohort. The study aimed to test whether signatures of past pathogen exposure could be identified by cataloging public T cell receptors. In addition to the first cohort of approximately 650 subjects, a separate validation cohort of about 120 different subjects was used. The study combined high-throughput TCR immunosequencing, statistical association of individual TCRs with disease status, and machine learning to predict cytomegalovirus infection status.

The research as a whole found: It was suggested by the authors that the approach could potentially be generalized to other disease states and immunological phenotypes. While some public TCRs were present in many individuals, most TCR sequences turned up only very rarely across donors. The validation cohort had no HLA typing available for a later analysis, so co-occurrence within that cohort was assessed over all 120 or so repertoires. In both the original and validation cohorts, the classifier was reported to diagnose cytomegalovirus status with high specificity and sensitivity. Three of the identified cytomegalovirus-associated TCR beta chains were confirmed in vitro to be specific for cytomegalovirus antigens. The study gave a list of about 160 TCR beta chains associated with cytomegalovirus. Subsequent analysis determined that TCRs grouped into clusters in the first cohort also showed a tendency toward co-occurrence across the approximately 110 validation repertoires, and approximately 94% of cluster scores exceeded 0.

The CDR3 starts with the cysteine, ends with the phenylalanine, and has 16 residues. Only the CDR3 part of the read is kept: 48 bases, read in frame from the first base. Looking up the germline V gene yields CDR1 MGHRA and CDR2 YSYEKL. V is trimmed back by 4 bases and J by 3 bases, and the junction contains 8 bases that no gene match accounts for. Separate from the roughly 700-subject first cohort, the validation cohort of some 130 subjects was the group to which the donors belonged. Library construction relied on the immunoSEQ multiplex PCR assay. The study's own analysis went as follows. A statistical classification framework was built to diagnose cytomegalovirus status from the catalog of TCR beta chain sequences. TCRdb took this table from immuneACCESS and kept in-frame rearrangements with V and J called. Such tables lack part of the clones; where checked against another copy, unresolved V genes explain under half of the gap, and the rest is unexplained. V and J calls and clone size follow that table, whereas D and trimming were derived from the DNA. This sample gives roughly 67,000 clones in total; approximately 90% of them show up just once. The top ten hold approximately 3.4% of the sample.

The chain is assembled from TRBV4-1 and TRBJ2-3, with 9 bases matching TRBD1. This receptor was taken from a man aged 18-30 years in good health and CMV-seronegative. Sequenced sample: PBMCs. The CDR3 is CASSPWTGVRTDTQYF. The sequence in DNA is TGCGCCAGCAGCCCCTGGACAGGGGTCAGGACAGATACGCAGTATTTT.